This TCR beta chain was identified during a study of T cell responses to AZD1222 COVID-19 vaccine. Sequencing used immunoSEQ multiplex PCR; TCRdb keeps in-frame clones, though not all of them. The data contain fewer than 200,000 clones, about nine tenths of them singletons. The sequenced sample was peripheral blood, obtained on day 0 of AZD1222 vaccination. This TCR was sampled from an adult in good health.

The CDR3, as DNA: TGTGCCAGCAGCCTGATAGGGAGGGACACCGGGGAGCTGTTTTTT. Amino acids: CASSLIGRDTGELFF. This chain links TRBV7-9 with TRBJ2-2; 7 nucleotides match TRBD2. Germline assignment: CDR1 SEHNR and CDR2 FQNEAQ (reference sequence). Trimming took 5 bases from V and 3 from J; bases not matched to a gene: 6. This CDR3 contains 15 residues.